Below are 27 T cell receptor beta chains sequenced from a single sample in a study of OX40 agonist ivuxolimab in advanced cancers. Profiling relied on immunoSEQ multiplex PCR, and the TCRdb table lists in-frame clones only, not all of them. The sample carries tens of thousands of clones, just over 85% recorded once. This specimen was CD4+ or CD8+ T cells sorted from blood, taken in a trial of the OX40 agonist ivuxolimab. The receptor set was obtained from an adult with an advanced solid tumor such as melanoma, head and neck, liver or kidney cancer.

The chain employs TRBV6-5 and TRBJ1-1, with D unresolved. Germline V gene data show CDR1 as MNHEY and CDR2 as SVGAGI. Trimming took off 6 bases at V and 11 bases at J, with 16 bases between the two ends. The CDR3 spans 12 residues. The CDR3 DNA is TGTGCCAGCAGCTCTGGACCGTTGCCGGCTTTCTTT. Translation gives CASSSGPLPAFF.

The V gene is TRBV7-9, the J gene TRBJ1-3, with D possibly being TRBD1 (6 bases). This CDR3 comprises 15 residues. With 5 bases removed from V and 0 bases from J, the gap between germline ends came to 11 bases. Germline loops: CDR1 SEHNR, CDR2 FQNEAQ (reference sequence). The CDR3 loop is CASSLTGSSGNTIYF. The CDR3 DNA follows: TGTGCCAGCAGCCTGACAGGCTCCTCTGGAAACACCATATATTTT.

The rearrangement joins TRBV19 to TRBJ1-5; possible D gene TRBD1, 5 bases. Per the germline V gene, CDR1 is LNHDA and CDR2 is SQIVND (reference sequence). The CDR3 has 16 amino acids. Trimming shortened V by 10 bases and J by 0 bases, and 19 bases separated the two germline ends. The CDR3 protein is CATTAGRGVSNQPQHF. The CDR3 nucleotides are TGTGCCACTACAGCGGGGCGGGGGGTTAGCAATCAGCCCCAGCATTTT. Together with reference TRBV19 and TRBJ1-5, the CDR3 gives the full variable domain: DGGITQSPKYLFRKEGQNVTLSCEQNLNHDAMYWYRQDPGQGLRLIYYSQIVNDFQKGDIAEGYSVSREKKESFPLTVTSAQKNPTAFYLCATTAGRGVSNQPQHFGDGTRLSIL.

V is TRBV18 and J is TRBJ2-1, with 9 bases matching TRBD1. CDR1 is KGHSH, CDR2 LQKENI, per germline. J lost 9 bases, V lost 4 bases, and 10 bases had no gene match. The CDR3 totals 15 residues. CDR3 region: CASSLRGTGTPEQFF. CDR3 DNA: TGTGCCAGCTCACTGCGTGGGACAGGGACTCCTGAGCAGTTCTTC.

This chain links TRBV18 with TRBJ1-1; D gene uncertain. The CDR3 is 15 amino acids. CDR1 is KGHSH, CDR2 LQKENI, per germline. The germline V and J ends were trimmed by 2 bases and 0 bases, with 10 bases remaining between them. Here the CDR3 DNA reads TGTGCCAGCTCACCAGGCGGGAGGATGAACACTGAAGCTTTCTTT. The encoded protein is CASSPGGRMNTEAFF.

CDR3 in DNA: TGTGCCAAGAAACTAAAGCGGGGGGGCACAGATACGCAGTATTTT. Amino acids: CAKKLKRGGTDTQYF. The V and J genes are TRBV9 and TRBJ2-3; TRBD2 aligns across 9 bases. CDR3 length: 15 amino acids. Germline V lookup: CDR1 SGDLS, CDR2 YYNGEE. With 9 bases clipped from V and 1 base from J, the junction kept 9 bases outside the gene matches.

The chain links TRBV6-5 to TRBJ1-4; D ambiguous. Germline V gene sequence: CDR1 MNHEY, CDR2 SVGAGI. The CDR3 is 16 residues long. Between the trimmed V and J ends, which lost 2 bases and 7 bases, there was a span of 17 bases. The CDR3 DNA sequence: TGTGCCAGCAGTTACGGGGAACTAGGTGGTAGTGAAAAACTGTTTTTT. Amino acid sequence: CASSYGELGGSEKLFF.

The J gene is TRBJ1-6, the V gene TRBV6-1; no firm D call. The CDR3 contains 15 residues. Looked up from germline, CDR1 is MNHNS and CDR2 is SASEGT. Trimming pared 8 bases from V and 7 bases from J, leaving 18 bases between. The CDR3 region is CASWIALGANSPLHF. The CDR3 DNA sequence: TGTGCCAGCTGGATCGCGTTGGGTGCAAATTCACCCCTCCACTTT.

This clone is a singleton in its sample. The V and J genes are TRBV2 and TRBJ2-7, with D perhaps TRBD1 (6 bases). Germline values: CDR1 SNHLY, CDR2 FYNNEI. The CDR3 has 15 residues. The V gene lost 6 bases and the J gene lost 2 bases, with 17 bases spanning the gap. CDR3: CASRPGTPVAYEQYF. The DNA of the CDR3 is TGTGCCAGCAGGCCCGGGACACCGGTGGCCTACGAGCAGTACTTC. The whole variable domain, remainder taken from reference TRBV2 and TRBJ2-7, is EPEVTQTPSHQVTQMGQEVILRCVPISNHLYFYWYRQILGQKVEFLVSFYNNEISEKSEIFDDQFSVERPDGSNFTLKIRSTKLEDSAMYFCASRPGTPVAYEQYFGPGTRLTVT.

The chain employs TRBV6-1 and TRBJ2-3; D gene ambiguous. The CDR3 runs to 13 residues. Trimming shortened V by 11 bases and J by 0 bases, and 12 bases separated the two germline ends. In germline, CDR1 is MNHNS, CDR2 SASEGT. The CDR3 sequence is CAYRSLSTDTQYF. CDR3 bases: TGTGCCTATAGGTCCCTGAGCACAGATACGCAGTATTTT.

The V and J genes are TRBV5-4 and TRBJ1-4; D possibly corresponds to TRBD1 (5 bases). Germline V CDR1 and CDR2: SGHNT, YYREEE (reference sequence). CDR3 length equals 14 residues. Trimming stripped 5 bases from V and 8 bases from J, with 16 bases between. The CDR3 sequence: CASRKAGGGEKLFF. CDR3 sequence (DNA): TGTGCCAGCAGAAAGGCCGGGGGTGGAGAAAAACTGTTTTTT.

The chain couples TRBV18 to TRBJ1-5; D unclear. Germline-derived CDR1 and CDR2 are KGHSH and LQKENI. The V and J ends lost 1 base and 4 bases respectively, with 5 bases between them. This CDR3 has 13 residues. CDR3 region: CASSPRGNQPQHF. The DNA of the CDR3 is TGTGCCAGCTCACCACGAGGAAATCAGCCCCAGCATTTT.

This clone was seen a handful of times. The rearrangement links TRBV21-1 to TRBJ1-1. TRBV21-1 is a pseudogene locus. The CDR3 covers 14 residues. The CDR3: CASSKVWDPTEAFF. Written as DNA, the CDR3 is TGTGCCAGCAGCAAAGTTTGGGATCCCACTGAAGCTTTCTTT.

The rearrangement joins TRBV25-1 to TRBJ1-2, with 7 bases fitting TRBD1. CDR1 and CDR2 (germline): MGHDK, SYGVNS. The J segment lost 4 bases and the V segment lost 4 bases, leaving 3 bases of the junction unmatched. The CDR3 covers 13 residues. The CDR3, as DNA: TGTGCCAGCAGTGGACGACAGGGCTATGGCTACACCTTC. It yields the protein CASSGRQGYGYTF.

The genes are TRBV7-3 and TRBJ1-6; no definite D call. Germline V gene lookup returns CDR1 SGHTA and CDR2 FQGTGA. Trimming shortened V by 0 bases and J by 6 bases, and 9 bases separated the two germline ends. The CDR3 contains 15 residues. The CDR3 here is CASSLTGGINSPLHF. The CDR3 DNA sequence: TGTGCCAGCAGCTTAACAGGAGGGATTAATTCACCCCTCCACTTT.

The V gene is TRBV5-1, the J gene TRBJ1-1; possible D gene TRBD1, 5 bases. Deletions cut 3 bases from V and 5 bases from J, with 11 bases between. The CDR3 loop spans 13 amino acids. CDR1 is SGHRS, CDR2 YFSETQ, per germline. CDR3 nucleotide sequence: TGCGCCAGCAGCTCCCAGGGTGGAACTGAAGCTTTCTTT. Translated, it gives CASSSQGGTEAFF.

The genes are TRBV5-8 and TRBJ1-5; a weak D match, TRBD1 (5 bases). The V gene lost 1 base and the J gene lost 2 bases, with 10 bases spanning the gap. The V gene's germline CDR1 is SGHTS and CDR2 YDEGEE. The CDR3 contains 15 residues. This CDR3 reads CASSLFLGGNQPQHF. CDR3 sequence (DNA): TGTGCCAGCAGCTTGTTCTTGGGGGGCAATCAGCCCCAGCATTTT. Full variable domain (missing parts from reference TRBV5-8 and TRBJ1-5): EAGVTQSPTHLIKTRGQQATLRCSPISGHTSVYWYQQALGLGLQFLLWYDEGEERNRGNFPPRFSGRQFPNYSSELNVNALELEDSALYLCASSLFLGGNQPQHFGDGTRLSIL.

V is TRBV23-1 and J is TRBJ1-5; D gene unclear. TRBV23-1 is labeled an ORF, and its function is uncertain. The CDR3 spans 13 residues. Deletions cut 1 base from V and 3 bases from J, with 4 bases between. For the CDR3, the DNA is TGCGCCAGCAGTCAATATCTCAATCAGCCCCAGCATTTT. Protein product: CASSQYLNQPQHF.

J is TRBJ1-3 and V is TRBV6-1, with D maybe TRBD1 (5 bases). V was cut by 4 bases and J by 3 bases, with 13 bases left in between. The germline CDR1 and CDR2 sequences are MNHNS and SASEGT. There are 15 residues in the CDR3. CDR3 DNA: TGTGCCAGCAGTGTTCAGGGATTAATTGGAAACACCATATATTTT. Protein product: CASSVQGLIGNTIYF.

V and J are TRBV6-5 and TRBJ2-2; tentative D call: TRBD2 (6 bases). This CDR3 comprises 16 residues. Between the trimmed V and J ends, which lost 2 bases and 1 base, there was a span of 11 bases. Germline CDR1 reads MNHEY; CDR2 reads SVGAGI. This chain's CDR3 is CASSYQLAWNTGELFF. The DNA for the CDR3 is TGTGCCAGCAGTTACCAACTAGCATGGAACACCGGGGAGCTGTTTTTT.

The CDR3 reads CASSRKGQGAKDYGYTF. The CDR3, as DNA: TGCGCCAGCAGCCGGAAGGGGCAGGGGGCAAAGGACTATGGCTACACCTTC. V usage is TRBV5-1 and J usage is TRBJ1-2, with 8 bases matching TRBD1. CDR3 size: 17 residues. The V and J ends lost 4 bases and 3 bases, in that order; junction bases with no gene match: 14. The germline gives CDR1 SGHRS, CDR2 YFSETQ. Supplemented by reference TRBV5-1 and TRBJ1-2, the full variable domain reads KAGVTQTPRYLIKTRGQQVTLSCSPISGHRSVSWYQQTPGQGLQFLFEYFSETQRNKGNFPGRFSGRQFSNSRSEMNVSTLELGDSALYLCASSRKGQGAKDYGYTFGSGTRLTVV.

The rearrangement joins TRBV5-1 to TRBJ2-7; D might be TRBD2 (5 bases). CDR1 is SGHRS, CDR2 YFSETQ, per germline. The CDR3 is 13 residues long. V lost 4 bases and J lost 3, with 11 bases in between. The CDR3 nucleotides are TGCGCCAGCAGCCCCCAAGGGAGCTACGAGCAGTACTTC. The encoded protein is CASSPQGSYEQYF.

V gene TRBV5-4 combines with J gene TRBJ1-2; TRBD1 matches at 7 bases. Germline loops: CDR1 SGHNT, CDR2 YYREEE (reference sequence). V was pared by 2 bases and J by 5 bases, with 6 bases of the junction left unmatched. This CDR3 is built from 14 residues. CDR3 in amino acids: CASSLAQGGYGYTF. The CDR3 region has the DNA TGTGCCAGCAGCTTAGCCCAGGGGGGTTATGGCTACACCTTC.

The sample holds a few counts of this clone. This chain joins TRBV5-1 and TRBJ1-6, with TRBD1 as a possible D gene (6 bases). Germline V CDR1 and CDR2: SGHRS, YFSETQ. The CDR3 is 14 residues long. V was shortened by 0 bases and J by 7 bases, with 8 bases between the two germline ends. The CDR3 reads CASSLGDTNSPLHF. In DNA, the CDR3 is TGCGCCAGCAGCTTGGGGGACACGAATTCACCCCTCCACTTT.

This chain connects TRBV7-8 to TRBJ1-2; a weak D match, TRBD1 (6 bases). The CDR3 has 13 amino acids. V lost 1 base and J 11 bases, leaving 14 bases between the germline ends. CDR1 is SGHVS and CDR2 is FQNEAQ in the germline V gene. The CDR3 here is CASSLGGTTGYTF. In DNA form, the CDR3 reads TGTGCCAGCAGCTTAGGCGGGACAACGGGGTACACCTTC.

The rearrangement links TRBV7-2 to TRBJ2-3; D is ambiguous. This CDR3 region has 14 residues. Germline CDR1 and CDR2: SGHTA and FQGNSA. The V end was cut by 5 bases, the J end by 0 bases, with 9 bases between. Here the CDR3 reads CASSPGLSTDTQYF. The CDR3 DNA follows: TGTGCCAGCAGCCCCGGTTTAAGCACAGATACGCAGTATTTT.

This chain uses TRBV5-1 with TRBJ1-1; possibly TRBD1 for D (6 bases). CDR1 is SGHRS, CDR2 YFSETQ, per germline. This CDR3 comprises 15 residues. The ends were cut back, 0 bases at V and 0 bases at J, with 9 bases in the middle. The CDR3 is CASSLATGVNTEAFF. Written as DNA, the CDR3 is TGCGCCAGCAGCTTGGCGACAGGCGTGAACACTGAAGCTTTCTTT.